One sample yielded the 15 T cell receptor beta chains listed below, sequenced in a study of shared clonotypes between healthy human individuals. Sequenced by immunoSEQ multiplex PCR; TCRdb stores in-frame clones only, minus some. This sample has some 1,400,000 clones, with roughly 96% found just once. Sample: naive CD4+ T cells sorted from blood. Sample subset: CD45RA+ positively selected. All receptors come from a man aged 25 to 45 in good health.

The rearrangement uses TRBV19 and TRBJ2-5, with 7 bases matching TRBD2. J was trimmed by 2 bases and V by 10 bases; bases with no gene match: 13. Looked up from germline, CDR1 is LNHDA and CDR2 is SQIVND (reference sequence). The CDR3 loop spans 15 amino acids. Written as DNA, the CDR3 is TGTGCCACCGCCCGCCCCACCGGGGGGCAAGAGACCCAGTACTTC. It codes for CATARPTGGQETQYF.

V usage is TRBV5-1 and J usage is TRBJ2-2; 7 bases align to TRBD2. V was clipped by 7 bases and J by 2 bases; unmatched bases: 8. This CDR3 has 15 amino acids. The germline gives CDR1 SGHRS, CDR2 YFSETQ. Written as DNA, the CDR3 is TGCGCCAGCTCCGGCCTAGCGGAAAACACCGGGGAGCTGTTTTTT. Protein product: CASSGLAENTGELFF.

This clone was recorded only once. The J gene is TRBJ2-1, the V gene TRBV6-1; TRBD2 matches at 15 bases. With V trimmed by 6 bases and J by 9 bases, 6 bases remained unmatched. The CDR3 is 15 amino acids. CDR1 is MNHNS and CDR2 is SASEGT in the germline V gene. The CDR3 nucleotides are TGTGCCAGCAGAGGACTAGCGGGAGGGCCCGGTGAGCAGTTCTTC. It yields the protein CASRGLAGGPGEQFF.

For the CDR3, the DNA is TGTGCCAGCACCAGAAGCACCGGGGAGCTGTTTTTT. As protein: CASTRSTGELFF. The V call is TRBV7-9, the J call TRBJ2-2; D is undetermined. Germline assignment: CDR1 SEHNR and CDR2 FQNEAQ (reference sequence). This CDR3 is 12 amino acids long. Trimming stripped 7 bases from V and 4 bases from J, with 7 bases between.

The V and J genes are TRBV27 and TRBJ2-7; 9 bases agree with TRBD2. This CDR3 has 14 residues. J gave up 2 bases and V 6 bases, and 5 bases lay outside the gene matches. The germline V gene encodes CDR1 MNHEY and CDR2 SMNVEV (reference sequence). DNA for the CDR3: TGTGCCAGCAGACCTAGCGGGGTACCCTACGAGCAGTACTTC. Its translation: CASRPSGVPYEQYF.

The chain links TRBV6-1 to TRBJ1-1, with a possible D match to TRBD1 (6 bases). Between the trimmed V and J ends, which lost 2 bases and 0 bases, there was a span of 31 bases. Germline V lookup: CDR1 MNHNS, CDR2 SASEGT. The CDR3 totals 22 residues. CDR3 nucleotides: TGTGCCAGCAGTGAAATAAAACCGACCCTCAGGGGCGCGCTCTCCATGAACACTGAAGCTTTCTTT. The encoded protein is CASSEIKPTLRGALSMNTEAFF.

The CDR3, as DNA: TGTGCCAGCAGCTCCTACAGGGGGCTAGAGACCCAGTACTTC. This translates into CASSSYRGLETQYF. The rearrangement links TRBV11-2 to TRBJ2-5, with 9 bases matching TRBD1. V shed 4 bases and J 4 bases; nucleotides not matched to a gene: 4. CDR3 length: 14 residues. From germline, CDR1 is SGHAT and CDR2 FQNNGV.

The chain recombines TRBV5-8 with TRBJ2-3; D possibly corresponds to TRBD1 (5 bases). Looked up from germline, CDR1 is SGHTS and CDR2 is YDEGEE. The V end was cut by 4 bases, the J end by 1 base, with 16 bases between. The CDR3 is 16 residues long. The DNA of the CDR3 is TGTGCCAGCAGCCCGCGTAGGGTAGGGGGCACAGATACGCAGTATTTT. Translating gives CASSPRRVGGTDTQYF.

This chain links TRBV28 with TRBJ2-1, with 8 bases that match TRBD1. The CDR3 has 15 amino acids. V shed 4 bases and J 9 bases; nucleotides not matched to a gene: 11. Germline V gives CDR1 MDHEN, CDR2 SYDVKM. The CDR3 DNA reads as TGTGCCAGCAGTTCTGCCGGGCAGGGGGCGGGTGAGCAGTTCTTC. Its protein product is CASSSAGQGAGEQFF.

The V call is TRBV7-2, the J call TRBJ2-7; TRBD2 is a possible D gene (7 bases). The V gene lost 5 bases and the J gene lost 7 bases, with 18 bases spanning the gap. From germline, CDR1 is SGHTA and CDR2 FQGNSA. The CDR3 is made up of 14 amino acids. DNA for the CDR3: TGTGCCAGCAGCAAAACTCACGGGGGGCGTGAGCAGTACTTC. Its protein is CASSKTHGGREQYF.

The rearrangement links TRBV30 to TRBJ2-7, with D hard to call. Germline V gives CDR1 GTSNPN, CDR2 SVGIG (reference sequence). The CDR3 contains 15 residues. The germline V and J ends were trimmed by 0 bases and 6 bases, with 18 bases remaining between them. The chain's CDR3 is CAWSVKETTWGEQYF. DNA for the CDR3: TGTGCCTGGAGTGTAAAGGAAACAACTTGGGGCGAGCAGTACTTC. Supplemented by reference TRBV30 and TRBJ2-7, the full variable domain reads SQTIHQWPATLVQPVGSPLSLECTVEGTSNPNLYWYRQAAGRGLQLLFYSVGIGQISSEVPQNLSASRPQDRQFILSSKKLLLSDSGFYLCAWSVKETTWGEQYFGPGTRLTVT.

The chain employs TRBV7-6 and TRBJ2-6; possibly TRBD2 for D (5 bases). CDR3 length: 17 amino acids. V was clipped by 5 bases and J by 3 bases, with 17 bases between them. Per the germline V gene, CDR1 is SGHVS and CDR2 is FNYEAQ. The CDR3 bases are TGTGCCAGCAGCCGGGTCGGGGTCGACTTTGGGGCCAACGTCCTGACTTTC. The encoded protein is CASSRVGVDFGANVLTF.

The CDR3 nucleotides read TGTGCCAGTAGCGGGACAGGGAAGATTAAATACTACGAGCAGTACTTC. It is translated as CASSGTGKIKYYEQYF. The V gene is TRBV19, the J gene TRBJ2-7, with TRBD1 identical over 9 bases. The CDR3 is made up of 16 amino acids. V was clipped by 6 bases and J by 3 bases; unmatched bases: 12. Germline V gives CDR1 LNHDA, CDR2 SQIVND (reference sequence).

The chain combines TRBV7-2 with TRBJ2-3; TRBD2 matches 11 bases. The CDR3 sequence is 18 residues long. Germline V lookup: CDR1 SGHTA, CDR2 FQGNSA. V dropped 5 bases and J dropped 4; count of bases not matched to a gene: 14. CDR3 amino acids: CASSRDLLAGEWADTQYF. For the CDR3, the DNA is TGTGCCAGCAGCCGGGATTTACTAGCGGGAGAGTGGGCAGATACGCAGTATTTT. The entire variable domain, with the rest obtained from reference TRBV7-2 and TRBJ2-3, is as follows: GAGVSQSPSNKVTEKGKDVELRCDPISGHTALYWYRQSLGQGLEFLIYFQGNSAPDKSGLPSDRFSAERTGGSVSTLTIQRTQQEDSAVYLCASSRDLLAGEWADTQYFGPGTRLTVL.

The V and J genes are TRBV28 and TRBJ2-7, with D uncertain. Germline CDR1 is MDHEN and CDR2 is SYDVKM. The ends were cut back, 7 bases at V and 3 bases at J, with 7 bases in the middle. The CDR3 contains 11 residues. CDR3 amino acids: CASTFDYEQYF. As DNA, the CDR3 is TGTGCCAGCACTTTTGACTACGAGCAGTACTTC.